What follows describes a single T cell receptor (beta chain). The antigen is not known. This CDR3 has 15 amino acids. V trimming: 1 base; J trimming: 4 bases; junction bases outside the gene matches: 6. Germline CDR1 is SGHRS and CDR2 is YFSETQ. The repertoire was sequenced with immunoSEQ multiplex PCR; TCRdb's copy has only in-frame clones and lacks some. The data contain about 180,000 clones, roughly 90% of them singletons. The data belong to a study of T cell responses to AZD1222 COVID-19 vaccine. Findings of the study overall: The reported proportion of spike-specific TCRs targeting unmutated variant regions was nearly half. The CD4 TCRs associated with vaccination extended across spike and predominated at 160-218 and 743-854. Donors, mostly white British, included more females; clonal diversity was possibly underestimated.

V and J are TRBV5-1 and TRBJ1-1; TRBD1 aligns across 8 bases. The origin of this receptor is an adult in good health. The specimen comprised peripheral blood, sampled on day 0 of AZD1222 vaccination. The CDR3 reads CASSLHQGAGTEAFF. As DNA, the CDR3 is TGCGCCAGCAGCTTGCATCAGGGGGCGGGCACTGAAGCTTTCTTT.